This TCR beta chain was captured by sequencing in a study of T-cell reconstitution after alpha-beta-depleted transplantation in children. CDR1 SEHNR and CDR2 FQNEAQ come from the germline V gene (reference sequence). The CDR3 has 12 amino acids. V was pared by 7 bases and J by 11 bases, with 17 bases between. Unique molecular identifiers were incorporated during preparation of the TCRbeta library. TCRdb called the PCR reads again in MiXCR, with one record for every CDR3 protein. The data contain roughly 590,000 distinct CDR3 sequences, roughly 17% of them singletons. This clonotype showed up just a few times.

The source material was PBMCs from the stem cell graft donor, sampled from the stem cell graft. The chain is built from TRBV7-9 and TRBJ1-1; the D gene is possibly TRBD1 (6 bases). The receptor was isolated from a human donor who donated a stem cell graft to a child with acute myeloid leukemia. In nucleotides, the CDR3 is TGTGCCAGCACCCTGGGGGCTTACGAGGCTTTCTTT. Translation: CASTLGAYEAFF.